This TCR beta chain was captured by sequencing in a study of shared clonotypes between healthy human individuals (dated by TCRdb to 2019 to 2021). As for the study more broadly: Two women and a few men aged 18 to 49 years were included in the cohort. Per donor, leukapheresis produced somewhere between about 0.94 and 9 billion PBMCs. To increase sequencing depth and limit assay-specific biases, different laboratories used diverse techniques to prepare libraries and sequence TCR repertoires. Blood TCR repertoires of roughly five healthy adults were deeply sequenced to estimate repertoire size and the extent of clonotype sharing between individuals. Per donor, three plates each were used for CD4 naive and CD4 memory, two for CD8 naive, and one for CD8 memory.

Between the V and J ends, shortened by 2 bases and 3 bases respectively, the junction contains 25 bases. The CDR3 covers 19 residues, taking in both the cysteine and the phenylalanine. The CDR3 DNA has 57 bases and is translated from base 1. Via the germline V gene (reference sequence), CDR1 is GTSNPN and CDR2 SVGIG. As regards this clone: Its antigen is unknown. Base qualities are not at hand, and no much larger clone is one base apart.

For the CD8 naive samples, CD45RO-negative cells were positively selected for CCR7, yielding a CD45RA+CCR7+ population from which TemRA cells were excluded. The donors were healthy, HIV-negative adults with no recently reported acute infections or vaccinations. Only Caucasian adults living in Nashville, Tennessee, USA were represented among the donors. After blood collection by leukapheresis, PBMCs were isolated using Ficoll-Histopaque density gradient centrifugation and then cryopreserved in the vapor phase of liquid nitrogen. Analytical flow cytometry was used to check the purity and quantity of every magnetically sorted T cell population. Genomic DNA was isolated from every sorted fraction and measured by UV absorbance on a Nanodrop 2000c. Using the deep immunoSEQ assay, TCR CDR3 regions were amplified from genomic DNA by multiplex PCR. Extracted genomic DNA from each cell subset was distributed evenly across all wells of several immunoSEQ 96-well plates, and each plate was treated as a replicate. For sorted subsets, each replicate PCR was loaded with around 200 ng genomic DNA, equivalent to about 30,000 T cell genomes. Purified libraries were measured with a Qubit 3.0 fluorometer, size-checked on a Bioanalyzer 2100, and measured again with the KAPA Library Quantification kit. A separate single-read 150-cycle Illumina NextSeq 550 flow cell was used to sequence each immunoSEQ 96-well plate. As for the authors' bioinformatics: Because the immunoSEQ output held only junctional sequences and lacked quality scores, the filtering could not match the filtering applied to full-length reads. Sequences were annotated with PyIR, a Python wrapper for IgBLAST v1.9, and V/J genes and CDR3 were assigned using IMGT germline references. Any read was removed if the V/J assignment was weak (E-value above 1e-6), the CDR3 was missing, or the read contained stop codons, out-of-frame junctions, or ambiguous translated residues. V3J clonotypes were defined by identical inferred V gene, J gene, and CDR3 amino acid sequence. Percentage overlap between repertoires was computed as shared unique clonotypes divided by the size of the smaller repertoire. RTK rarefaction, the Chao1 estimator, and Recon v2.1 estimates of unobserved clonotypes were used to assess repertoire richness. For all TCRbeta clonotypes obtained by the gDNA method from a handful of donors, generation probabilities were computed with OLGA. TCRdb retrieved this table from immuneACCESS and kept in-frame rearrangements only. Not all clones are present; in checked studies, unresolved V genes account for under half, and no reason is known for the remainder. Clone size and the V and J calls come from that table; the DNA yielded D and trimming. The sample profile shows under 600,000 clones; 95% to 98% of them were found once. The top ten constitute 0.3% of the sample.

Results the study describes overall, beyond this receptor: When a handful of donors were compared, the shared fraction of clonotypes was about 5% for naive CD4, less than 4% for naive CD8, about 2.5% for memory CD4, and less than 0.45% for memory CD8. Pairwise subsampling led to the expectation that sequencing depth would affect the degree of clonotype sharing among donors. Compared with non-shared clonotypes, the clonotypes found in all four sorted-subset donors had higher generation probabilities. Because the study included only a small number of donors, the genetic and exposure-history diversity represented was limited. Sampling was limited to blood, and TCR repertoires in tissue likely differ from TCR repertoires in blood. Incomplete sequencing was indicated by rarefaction of sorted-subset datasets, despite the large sequencing depth. Naive subsets generally had larger estimated clonotype richness than memory subsets did.

The receptor's source is a man aged 25-45 years in good health. Recombination linked TRBV30 to TRBJ1-4, with no D gene named confidently. What was sequenced was naive CD8+ T cells sorted from blood. The label giving this sample's cell subset or site can be read as: CD45RA+CCR7+. CDR3 region: CAWSPLSGLGGLANEKLFF. The nucleotide sequence reads as follows: TGTGCCTGGAGTCCCCTATCGGGGTTGGGAGGGTTGGCTAATGAAAAACTGTTTTTT.